This T cell receptor beta chain was obtained from a study of blood T cell repertoires in COVID-19. Across the whole study: The United States, Italy and Spain supplied acute and convalescent COVID-19 samples. Sources were T cells, B-cell-depleted T cells, or PBMCs; the material itself was cDNA or gDNA.

The authors' processing: Counts of nucleated cells, estimated from reference gene primer amplification, were obtained. The repertoire was sequenced with immunoSEQ multiplex PCR; TCRdb's copy has only in-frame clones and lacks some. The V and J calls and clone size were taken over from that table, and D and trimming were inferred from the DNA. The data show about 180,000 clones, roughly 86% seen once. The junction had 5 bases not matched to a gene; V was cut back by 6 bases and J by 0 bases. CDR1 and CDR2 (germline): MNHNY, SVGAGI (reference sequence). CDR3 length equals 15 residues. The chain combines TRBV6-6 with TRBJ1-3; TRBD1 matches 7 bases. The sequencing input was peripheral blood. The TCR was taken from a woman aged 30 to 39 with active or convalescent COVID-19. CDR3 residues: CASSRGQYSGNTIYF. The CDR3 DNA sequence: TGTGCCAGCAGCCGGGGACAGTACTCTGGAAACACCATATATTTT.